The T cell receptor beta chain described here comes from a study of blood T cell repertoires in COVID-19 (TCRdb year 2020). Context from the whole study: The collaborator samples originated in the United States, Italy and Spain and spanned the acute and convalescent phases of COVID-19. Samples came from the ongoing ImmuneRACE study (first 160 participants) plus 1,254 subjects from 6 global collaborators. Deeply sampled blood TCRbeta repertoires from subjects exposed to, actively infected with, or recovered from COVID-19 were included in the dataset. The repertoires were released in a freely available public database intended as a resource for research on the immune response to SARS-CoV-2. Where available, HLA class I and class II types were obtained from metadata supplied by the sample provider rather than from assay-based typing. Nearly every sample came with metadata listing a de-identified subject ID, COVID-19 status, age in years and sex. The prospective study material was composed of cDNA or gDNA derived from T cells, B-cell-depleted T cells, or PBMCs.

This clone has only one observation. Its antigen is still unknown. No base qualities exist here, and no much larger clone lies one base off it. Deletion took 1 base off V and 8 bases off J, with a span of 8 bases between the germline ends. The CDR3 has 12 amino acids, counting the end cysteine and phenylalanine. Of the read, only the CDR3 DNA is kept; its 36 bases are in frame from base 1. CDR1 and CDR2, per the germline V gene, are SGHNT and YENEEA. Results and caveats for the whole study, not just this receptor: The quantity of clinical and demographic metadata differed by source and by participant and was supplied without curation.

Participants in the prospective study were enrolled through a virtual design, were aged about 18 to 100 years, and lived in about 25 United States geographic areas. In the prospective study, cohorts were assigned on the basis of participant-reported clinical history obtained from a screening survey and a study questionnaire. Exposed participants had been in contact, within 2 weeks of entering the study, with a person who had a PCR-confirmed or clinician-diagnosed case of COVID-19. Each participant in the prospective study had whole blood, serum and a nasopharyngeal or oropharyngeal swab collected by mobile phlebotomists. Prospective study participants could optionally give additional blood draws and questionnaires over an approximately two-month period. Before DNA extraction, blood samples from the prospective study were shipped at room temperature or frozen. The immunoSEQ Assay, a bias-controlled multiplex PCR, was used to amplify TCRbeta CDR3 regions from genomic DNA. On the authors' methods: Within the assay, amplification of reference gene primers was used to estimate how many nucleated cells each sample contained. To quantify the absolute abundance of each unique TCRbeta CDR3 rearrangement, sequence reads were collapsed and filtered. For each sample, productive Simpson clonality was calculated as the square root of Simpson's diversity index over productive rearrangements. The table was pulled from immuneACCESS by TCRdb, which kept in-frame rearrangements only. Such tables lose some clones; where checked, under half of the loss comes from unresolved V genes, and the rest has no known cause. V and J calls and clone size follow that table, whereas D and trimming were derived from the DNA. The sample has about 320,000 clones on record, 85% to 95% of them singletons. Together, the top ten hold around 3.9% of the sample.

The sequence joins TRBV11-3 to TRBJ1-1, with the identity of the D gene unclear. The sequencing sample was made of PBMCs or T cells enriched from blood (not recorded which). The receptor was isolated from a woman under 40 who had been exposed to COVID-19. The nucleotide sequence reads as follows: TGTGCCAGCAGCTTAGGCCGGTCGGAAGCTTTCTTT. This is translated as CASSLGRSEAFF. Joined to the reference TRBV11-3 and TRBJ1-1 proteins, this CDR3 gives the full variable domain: EAGVVQSPRYKIIEKKQPVAFWCNPISGHNTLYWYLQNLGQGPELLIRYENEEAVDDSQLPKDRFSAERLKGVDSTLKIQPAELGDSAVYLCASSLGRSEAFFGQGTRLTVV.